This TCR beta chain is from a study of radiotherapy plus CTLA-4 blockade in lung cancer. In the case of this clone: At one end, the junction sequence differs from germline, possibly due to a read error.

TCRdb's table, derived via immunoSEQ multiplex PCR, lists solely in-frame clones and lacks some. Among 90,000 to 130,000 clones listed, roughly 86% were seen once. Per germline, CDR1 SGHVT and CDR2 SQSDAQ. The CDR3 length is 11 residues. The starting material was peripheral blood, obtained from a patient treated with radiotherapy plus ipilimumab. The chain is built from TRBV7-4 and TRBJ1-1, with D possibly matching TRBD1 (6 bases). The receptor was derived from a human donor with non-small cell lung cancer that progressed on radiotherapy plus ipilimumab. Some clones in this sample may be carry-over from other donors' samples. CDR3 protein: CASRSPGGPPF. The CDR3 DNA is TGTGCCAGCAGATCCCCCGGGGGGCCGCCTTTT.